This is a list of T cell receptor beta chains from one sample in a study of blood T cell repertoires in COVID-19. Profiled with immunoSEQ multiplex PCR; TCRdb holds only in-frame clones, not every one. Of approximately 120,000 clones in the sample, approximately 80% were seen once. Sequenced input: peripheral blood. The source of these receptors is a woman aged 45 to 65 with acute or convalescent COVID-19. Both conserved end residues are part of each CDR3. The D gene is left open where the match is weak. For some rows the clone size is stated as once, few or many, or as a class when expanded; others skip it.

V	J	D	size	CDR3	DNA
TRBV9	TRBJ2-5	-	-	CASSVEAHQETQYF	TGTGCCAGCAGCGTAGAAGCTCATCAAGAGACCCAGTACTTC
TRBV2	TRBJ2-1	TRBD1	-	CASSDLTGGVEQFF	TGTGCCAGCAGTGATTTGACAGGGGGGGTTGAGCAGTTCTTC
TRBV9	TRBJ2-1	TRBD2	-	CASSPRIGLAPNNEQFF	TGTGCCAGCAGCCCCCGTATTGGACTAGCGCCCAACAATGAGCAGTTCTTC
TRBV21-1	TRBJ1-1	-	-	CASRDRGAPTEAFF	TGTGCCAGCAGGGACCGGGGAGCTCCAACTGAAGCTTTCTTT
TRBV19	TRBJ2-3	TRBD1	-	CASSRQGSDTQYF	TGTGCCAGTAGTAGACAGGGATCAGATACGCAGTATTTT
TRBV10-3	TRBJ2-1	TRBD2	-	CAIKASGGDFGGNEQFF	TGTGCCATCAAGGCTAGCGGGGGCGACTTCGGCGGGAATGAGCAGTTCTTC
TRBV7-3	TRBJ2-3	-	-	CASSPQGVYTDTQYF	TGTGCCAGCAGCCCCCAAGGGGTTTACACAGATACGCAGTATTTT
TRBV6-5	TRBJ1-2	TRBD1	-	CASSYEDRGLYGYTF	TGTGCCAGCAGTTATGAGGACAGGGGCTTGTATGGCTACACCTTC
TRBV2	TRBJ2-7	TRBD1	-	CASSDLGQGTYEQYF	TGTGCCAGCAGTGATTTGGGACAGGGAACCTACGAGCAGTACTTC
TRBV5-1	TRBJ2-2	-	-	CASTLGGTATGELFF	TGCGCCAGCACCCTGGGCGGGACAGCGACCGGGGAGCTGTTTTTT
TRBV9	TRBJ1-1	-	-	CASSVDRVNTEAFF	TGTGCCAGCAGCGTAGACAGAGTGAACACTGAAGCTTTCTTT
TRBV7-8	TRBJ1-1	-	-	CASSLYGGQTEAFF	TGTGCCAGCAGCTTATACGGGGGGCAGACTGAAGCTTTCTTT
TRBV9	TRBJ1-3	-	once	CASSPQVGASGNTIYF	TGTGCCAGCAGCCCCCAAGTGGGGGCGTCTGGAAACACCATATATTTT
TRBV19	TRBJ1-1	-	-	CASSYRENTEAFF	TGTGCCAGTAGTTACAGGGAAAACACTGAAGCTTTCTTT
TRBV5-1	TRBJ2-6	-	-	CASSFQGSISGANVLTF	TGCGCCAGCAGCTTTCAGGGCTCTATCTCTGGGGCCAACGTCCTGACTTTC
TRBV7-2	TRBJ2-7	-	-	CASSLSWTSMTYEQYF	TGTGCCAGCAGCTTAAGTTGGACTTCCATGACCTACGAGCAGTACTTC
TRBV24-1	TRBJ1-2	-	-	CATSDSEFGGYTF	TGTGCCACCAGTGATTCGGAGTTCGGTGGCTACACCTTC
TRBV29-1	TRBJ1-5	TRBD1	-	CSIRQGADQPQHF	TGCAGCATCCGACAGGGGGCCGATCAGCCCCAGCATTTT
TRBV10-3	TRBJ2-1	-	-	CAISGTLSSYNEQFF	TGTGCCATCAGTGGCACCTTGAGCTCCTACAATGAGCAGTTCTTC
TRBV6-5	TRBJ1-2	TRBD1	once	CASSYSRDSHDYTF	TGTGCCAGCAGTTACTCGAGGGACAGCCATGACTACACCTTC
TRBV19	TRBJ2-7	TRBD2	-	CAAGTGGAYEQYF	TGTGCCGCCGGAACGGGGGGGGCCTACGAGCAGTACTTC
TRBV14	TRBJ1-2	-	-	CASSQDSKGDYGYTF	TGTGCCAGCAGCCAAGATAGCAAGGGGGACTATGGCTACACCTTC
TRBV5-1	TRBJ2-3	TRBD2	-	CASSPRWGGGAEDTQYF	TGCGCCAGCAGCCCCCGGTGGGGCGGGGGGGCCGAGGATACGCAGTATTTT
TRBV19	TRBJ1-1	-	-	CASIMNTEAFF	TGTGCCAGTATAATGAACACTGAAGCTTTCTTT
TRBV20-1	TRBJ2-5	-	-	CSASRLRAGETQYF	TGCAGTGCTAGTAGGCTCCGGGCGGGAGAGACCCAGTACTTC
TRBV18	TRBJ2-7	TRBD1	few	CASSPGQGYYEQYF	TGTGCCAGCTCACCGGGACAGGGATACTACGAGCAGTACTTC
TRBV5-6	TRBJ2-2	-	-	CASSLFDRMAGELFF	TGTGCCAGCAGCTTATTTGACAGGATGGCCGGGGAGCTGTTTTTT
TRBV9	TRBJ2-1	TRBD1	-	CASSAGTGWGEQFF	TGTGCCAGCAGCGCCGGGACAGGGTGGGGTGAGCAGTTCTTC
TRBV7-3	TRBJ2-2	-	-	CASSFGQFTNTGELFF	TGTGCCAGCAGCTTTGGACAGTTTACGAACACCGGGGAGCTGTTTTTT
TRBV18	TRBJ2-1	TRBD2	-	CASSLFSGGHNEQFF	TGTGCCAGCTCACTCTTTAGCGGGGGGCACAATGAGCAGTTCTTC
TRBV9	TRBJ2-1	-	-	CASSVEPSLGYEQFF	TGTGCCAGCAGCGTAGAACCTAGCTTGGGCTATGAGCAGTTCTTC
TRBV18	TRBJ2-6	TRBD1	-	CASSPRRVGQSSGANVLTF	TGTGCCAGCTCACCACGACGGGTGGGACAGTCTTCTGGGGCCAACGTCCTGACTTTC
TRBV19	TRBJ1-1	-	-	CASSPRRTAYLAFF	TGTGCCAGCTCACCCCGCAGGACAGCGTATCTGGCTTTCTTT
TRBV2	TRBJ1-2	-	-	CASRAGGGFNYGYTF	TGTGCCAGCAGAGCTGGGGGCGGATTCAACTATGGCTACACCTTC
TRBV2	TRBJ1-2	-	-	CASSVDRSYGYTF	TGTGCCAGCAGCGTAGACAGGAGCTATGGCTACACCTTC
TRBV7-3	TRBJ2-1	TRBD2	-	CASSSREGRGNEQFF	TGTGCCAGCAGCTCCCGGGAGGGGCGGGGCAATGAGCAGTTCTTC
TRBV5-1	TRBJ2-7	TRBD1	-	CASSSGTGLMYEQYF	TGCGCCAGCAGCTCCGGGACAGGTTTAATGTACGAGCAGTACTTC
TRBV5-1	TRBJ1-2	TRBD1	-	CASSRGTGALWDGYTF	TGCGCCAGCAGCCGGGGGACAGGGGCCCTGTGGGATGGCTACACCTTC
TRBV2	TRBJ1-4	-	-	CASRFYGGPTNEKLFF	TGTGCCAGCAGATTCTACGGGGGGCCAACTAATGAAAAACTGTTTTTT
TRBV9	TRBJ1-2	TRBD1	-	CASSTLGLGTGYGYTF	TGTGCCAGCAGCACTCTAGGACTCGGGACAGGCTATGGCTACACCTTC
TRBV6-6	TRBJ2-2	-	-	CASSRSGELFF	TGTGCCAGCTCACGGTCCGGGGAGCTGTTTTTT
TRBV6-5	TRBJ1-2	TRBD1	few	CASTEGGQGLYGYTF	TGTGCCAGCACGGAAGGGGGACAGGGACTCTATGGCTACACCTTC
TRBV6-5	TRBJ1-2	-	-	CASSPPGASSSYTF	TGTGCCAGCAGTCCCCCTGGGGCCTCCTCTAGCTACACCTTC
TRBV11-2	TRBJ2-7	TRBD2	-	CASSLNSGGAVGEQYF	TGTGCCAGCAGTTTGAATAGCGGGGGGGCCGTGGGCGAGCAGTACTTC
TRBV6-4	TRBJ2-3	-	once	CASHRGSPGTVCTQYF	TGTGCCAGCCACCGAGGGTCACCCGGTACGGTCTGTACGCAGTATTTT
TRBV6-5	TRBJ2-1	-	-	CASRGRQYANEQFF	TGTGCCAGCAGAGGGCGACAGTACGCCAATGAGCAGTTCTTC
TRBV5-1	TRBJ2-3	TRBD2	-	CASSLVGLAGGPTDTQYF	TGCGCCAGCAGCTTGGTGGGCCTAGCGGGGGGACCTACAGATACGCAGTATTTT
TRBV28	TRBJ1-4	TRBD1	-	CASSRGQPSRFNEKLFF	TGTGCCAGCAGCCGGGGACAGCCCTCTAGATTTAATGAAAAACTGTTTTTT
TRBV7-3	TRBJ2-1	-	-	CASSLDPGNEQFF	TGTGCCAGCAGCTTAGACCCGGGAAATGAGCAGTTCTTC